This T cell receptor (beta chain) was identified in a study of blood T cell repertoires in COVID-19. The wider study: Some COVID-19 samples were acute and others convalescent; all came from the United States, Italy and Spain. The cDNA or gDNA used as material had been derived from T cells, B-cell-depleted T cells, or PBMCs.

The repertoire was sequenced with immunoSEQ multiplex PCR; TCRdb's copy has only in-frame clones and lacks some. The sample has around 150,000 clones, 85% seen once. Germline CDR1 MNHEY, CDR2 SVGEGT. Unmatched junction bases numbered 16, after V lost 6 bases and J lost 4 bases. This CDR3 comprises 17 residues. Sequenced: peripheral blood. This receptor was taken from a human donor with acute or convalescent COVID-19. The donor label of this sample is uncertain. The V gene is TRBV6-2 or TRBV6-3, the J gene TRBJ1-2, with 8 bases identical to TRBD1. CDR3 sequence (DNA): TGTGCCAGCAGCGAAGGGACAGGACGGGACCTCGGCTATGGCTACACCTTC. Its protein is CASSEGTGRDLGYGYTF.